This passage covers 27 T cell receptor beta chains from one sample sequenced in a study of radiotherapy plus CTLA-4 blockade in lung cancer. Data came from immunoSEQ multiplex PCR; TCRdb stores just in-frame clones and leaves some out. Among 35,000 to 45,000 clones listed, more than 70% were seen once. This specimen was peripheral blood, taken from a patient treated with radiotherapy plus ipilimumab. The receptors here all came from a human donor with non-small cell lung cancer whose response to radiotherapy plus ipilimumab could not be evaluated.

The rearrangement joins TRBV5-1 to TRBJ1-1, with TRBD1 as a possible D gene (5 bases). The CDR3 spans 13 residues. With 3 bases removed from V and 4 bases from J, the gap between germline ends came to 10 bases. CDR1 is SGHRS, CDR2 YFSETQ, per germline. The CDR3 coding sequence is TGCGCCAGCAGCTACAGGTTTGGCACTGAAGCTTTCTTT. Protein sequence: CASSYRFGTEAFF. Together with reference TRBV5-1 and TRBJ1-1, the CDR3 gives the full variable domain: KAGVTQTPRYLIKTRGQQVTLSCSPISGHRSVSWYQQTPGQGLQFLFEYFSETQRNKGNFPGRFSGRQFSNSRSEMNVSTLELGDSALYLCASSYRFGTEAFFGQGTRLTVV.

The chain has TRBV5-1 and TRBJ2-5, with D perhaps matching TRBD2 (6 bases). V was shortened by 1 base and J by 5 bases, with 9 bases between the two germline ends. Per germline, CDR1 SGHRS and CDR2 YFSETQ. The length of the CDR3 is 13 residues. CDR3 DNA: TGCGCCAGCAGCTTGTTCGCGGGGGAGACCCAGTACTTC. Amino acid sequence: CASSLFAGETQYF.

This rearrangement joins TRBV11-3 to TRBJ1-6; D not resolved. From germline, CDR1 is SGHNT and CDR2 YENEEA. Trimming pared 0 bases from V and 10 bases from J, leaving 7 bases between. The CDR3 consists of 13 residues. The CDR3 region has the DNA TGTGCCAGCAGCTTAGATCCAGGATCACCCCTCCACTTT. Translation: CASSLDPGSPLHF. Full variable domain (remainder filled in from reference TRBV11-3 and TRBJ1-6): EAGVVQSPRYKIIEKKQPVAFWCNPISGHNTLYWYLQNLGQGPELLIRYENEEAVDDSQLPKDRFSAERLKGVDSTLKIQPAELGDSAVYLCASSLDPGSPLHFGNGTRLTVT.

V gene TRBV4-3 combines with J gene TRBJ2-3, with 15 positions matching TRBD2. Trimming removed 1 base from V and 6 bases from J; junction bases left unmatched: 14. The CDR3 has 20 amino acids. Germline CDR1 is LGHNA and CDR2 is YSLEER. This CDR3 reads CASSQGRGLAGGPFGDTQYF. In DNA form, the CDR3 reads TGCGCCAGCAGCCAAGGTCGAGGACTAGCGGGGGGGCCTTTCGGCGATACGCAGTATTTT.

V and J are TRBV2 and TRBJ1-1; possibly TRBD1 for D (5 bases). This CDR3 has 15 residues. CDR1 is SNHLY, CDR2 FYNNEI, per germline. V lost 6 bases and J 5 bases, leaving 19 bases between the germline ends. CDR3 coding DNA: TGTGCCAGCAGCGTGGGCGGGGGGGGATTGACTGAAGCTTTCTTT. Translated, it gives CASSVGGGGLTEAFF.

The chain combines TRBV7-2 with TRBJ2-1, with 13 positions matching TRBD2. This CDR3 is built from 15 residues. The ends lost 3 bases at V and 10 bases at J; junction bases unmatched: 6. Looked up from germline, CDR1 is SGHTA and CDR2 is FQGNSA. The CDR3 DNA reads as TGTGCCAGCAGCTTCAGGACTAGCGGGGGAGCCGAGCAGTTCTTC. This encodes CASSFRTSGGAEQFF.

In its sample, this clone was seen a few times. The V gene is TRBV6-5, the J gene TRBJ1-2; D perhaps matches TRBD1 (6 bases). Trimming stripped 0 bases from V and 7 bases from J, with 9 bases between. In germline, CDR1 is MNHEY, CDR2 SVGAGI. CDR3 size: 13 residues. The CDR3 region is CASSYSGQLGYTF. CDR3 in DNA: TGTGCCAGCAGTTACTCCGGACAGCTTGGCTACACCTTC.

Concerning this clone itself: Other DNA sequences from this sample encode an identical CDR3 as well. The J gene is TRBJ2-6, the V gene TRBV4-2, with D perhaps TRBD2 (5 bases). The germline gives CDR1 LGHNA, CDR2 YNFKEQ. The CDR3 sequence is 15 residues long. V was cut by 4 bases and J by 0 bases, with 7 bases left in between. The CDR3 nucleotides are TGTGCCAGCAGCCCCCGGGACTCTGGGGCCAACGTCCTGACTTTC. This gives the protein CASSPRDSGANVLTF.

The DNA for the CDR3 is TGTGCCTGGACCTTAGGGACAGGATTCTCCCGGGATGAAAAACTGTTTTTT. It yields the protein CAWTLGTGFSRDEKLFF. V gene TRBV30 combines with J gene TRBJ1-4; TRBD1 matches 8 bases. V dropped 4 bases and J dropped 6; count of bases not matched to a gene: 16. The germline V gene encodes CDR1 GTSNPN and CDR2 SVGIG (reference sequence). The CDR3 totals 17 residues. Drawing the rest from reference TRBV30 and TRBJ1-4, the complete variable domain is SQTIHQWPATLVQPVGSPLSLECTVEGTSNPNLYWYRQAAGRGLQLLFYSVGIGQISSEVPQNLSASRPQDRQFILSSKKLLLSDSGFYLCAWTLGTGFSRDEKLFFGSGTQLSVL.

The chain has TRBV7-9 and TRBJ2-1; perhaps TRBD1 as D (6 bases). The germline gives CDR1 SEHNR, CDR2 FQNEAQ (reference sequence). Trimming removed 8 bases from V and 3 bases from J, with 11 bases in between. The CDR3 is made up of 13 amino acids. The CDR3 region is CASATGYYNEQFF. CDR3 DNA sequence: TGTGCCAGCGCGACAGGTTACTACAATGAGCAGTTCTTC.

The chain couples TRBV6-5 to TRBJ1-3; D ambiguous. The germline CDR1 and CDR2 sequences are MNHEY and SVGAGI. V shed 2 bases and J shed 7 bases, with 15 bases lying between them. The CDR3 is made up of 15 amino acids. The CDR3 bases are TGTGCCAGCAGTTACCAAGAGGGTATGAGGAACACCATATATTTT. Translating it yields CASSYQEGMRNTIYF.

This chain joins TRBV19 and TRBJ2-4; maybe TRBD1 (5 bases). In germline, CDR1 is LNHDA, CDR2 SQIVND (reference sequence). The CDR3 has 16 residues. V dropped 3 bases and J dropped 0 bases, with 12 bases sitting between them. CDR3 bases: TGTGCCAGTAGTATTCAGGGTCAACTAGCCAAAAACATTCAGTACTTC. It codes for CASSIQGQLAKNIQYF.

The rearrangement links TRBV27 to TRBJ2-2; tentatively, D is TRBD2 (6 bases). Germline values: CDR1 MNHEY, CDR2 SMNVEV (reference sequence). CDR3 length: 15 amino acids. V was shortened by 2 bases and J by 5 bases, with 12 bases between the two germline ends. The DNA of the CDR3 is TGTGCCAGCAGTTTACTAGCGTCGGGGACCGGGGAGCTGTTTTTT. Protein sequence: CASSLLASGTGELFF.

The chain's CDR3 is CASSQREYNEQFF. The CDR3 DNA reads as TGCGCCAGCAGCCAGCGGGAATACAATGAGCAGTTCTTC. The rearrangement joins TRBV4-1 to TRBJ2-1; possible D gene TRBD2, 6 bases. Trimming stripped 3 bases from V and 4 bases from J, with 7 bases between. From germline, CDR1 is MGHRA and CDR2 YSYEKL. This CDR3 comprises 13 residues.

The chain joins TRBV6-5 to TRBJ2-1, with TRBD2 matching over 8 bases. Trimming at V came to 6 bases and at J to 2 bases, leaving 6 bases not matched to a gene. Looked up from germline, CDR1 is MNHEY and CDR2 is SVGAGI. The CDR3 has 15 residues. CDR3: CASSYSGNAYNEQFF. The CDR3 coding sequence is TGTGCCAGCAGCTATAGCGGGAATGCCTACAATGAGCAGTTCTTC.

Here the CDR3 DNA reads TGTGCCTGGAGTCCTATGGGGTACAGGGGGGCTCAGCCCCAGCATTTT. Protein sequence: CAWSPMGYRGAQPQHF. This chain connects TRBV30 to TRBJ1-5; 8 bases agree with TRBD1. Germline CDR1 GTSNPN, CDR2 SVGIG (reference sequence). J gave up 6 bases and V 2 bases, and 12 bases lay outside the gene matches. The CDR3 spans 16 residues.

The chain is built from TRBV4-3 and TRBJ1-1; D is unresolved. The CDR3 runs to 16 residues. V was clipped by 0 bases and J by 2 bases, with 13 bases between them. Germline V lookup: CDR1 LGHNA, CDR2 YSLEER. The DNA for the CDR3 is TGCGCCAGCAGCCAAGATTTAACCCCGCGCAACACTGAAGCTTTCTTT. Translation: CASSQDLTPRNTEAFF.

V and J are TRBV7-9 and TRBJ1-6; 7 bases match TRBD1. V gave up 6 bases and J gave up 10 bases; unmatched junction bases: 9. This CDR3 spans 14 amino acids. Germline CDR1 and CDR2: SEHNR and FQNEAQ (reference sequence). The CDR3 nucleotides read TGTGCCAGCAGTGCACAGGGGACGGTGTCACCCCTCCACTTT. Translating it yields CASSAQGTVSPLHF.

This clone was seen more than once but under ten times. The chain is built from TRBV6-1 and TRBJ1-5, with TRBD1 matching 7 bases. Germline trimming cut 11 bases from V and 9 bases from J; bases unmatched to any gene: 19. Germline V gene sequence: CDR1 MNHNS, CDR2 SASEGT. There are 15 residues in the CDR3. The CDR3 sequence is CAGALEGAIDSPQHF. The CDR3, as DNA: TGTGCCGGAGCCCTCGAGGGGGCCATCGATTCGCCCCAGCATTTT.

The rearrangement uses TRBV19 and TRBJ1-2; tentatively, D is TRBD1 (5 bases). The V gene's germline CDR1 is LNHDA and CDR2 SQIVND (reference sequence). CDR3 length: 15 residues. V dropped 5 bases and J dropped 6 bases, with 19 bases sitting between them. CDR3 nucleotides: TGTGCCAGTAGTTCCACCCGGGACTTGGGGCATGGCTACACCTTC. Amino acids: CASSSTRDLGHGYTF.

The chain recombines TRBV7-3 with TRBJ2-1, with TRBD1 as a possible D gene (5 bases). There are 15 residues in the CDR3. Germline CDR1 and CDR2: SGHTA and FQGTGA. The germline V and J ends were trimmed by 5 bases and 2 bases, with 13 bases remaining between them. CDR3 sequence: CASSQGDLAYNEQFF. CDR3 DNA: TGTGCCAGCAGCCAGGGCGACTTAGCCTACAATGAGCAGTTCTTC. Full variable domain (outside the CDR3, taken from reference TRBV7-3 and TRBJ2-1): GAGVSQTPSNKVTEKGKYVELRCDPISGHTALYWYRQSLGQGPEFLIYFQGTGAADDSGLPNDRFFAVRPEGSVSTLKIQRTERGDSAVYLCASSQGDLAYNEQFFGPGTRLTVL.

The gene calls are TRBV19 and TRBJ1-3; no clear D. Trimming left V 5 bases short and J 0 bases short, with 8 bases between. CDR1 and CDR2 from the germline V gene are LNHDA and SQIVND (reference sequence). CDR3 length: 14 amino acids. CDR3 protein: CASSVTGSGNTIYF. The DNA of the CDR3 is TGTGCCAGTAGTGTGACGGGCTCTGGAAACACCATATATTTT.

The chain links TRBV7-9 to TRBJ1-2, with D tentatively TRBD1 (6 bases). Germline-derived CDR1 and CDR2 are SEHNR and FQNEAQ (reference sequence). The CDR3 runs to 15 residues. V was shortened by 1 base and J by 0 bases, with 9 bases between the two germline ends. For the CDR3, the DNA is TGTGCCAGCAGCTTAGAGTCAGGGGCTAACTATGGCTACACCTTC. Translated, it gives CASSLESGANYGYTF.

The gene calls are TRBV6-1 and TRBJ2-3; D may be TRBD1 (5 bases). CDR1 is MNHNS and CDR2 is SASEGT in the germline V gene. CDR3 length equals 15 residues. Trimming cost V 2 bases and J 0 bases, with 9 bases left between them. The CDR3 spells CASSENRGSTDTQYF. CDR3 nucleotide sequence: TGTGCCAGCAGTGAAAATAGGGGCAGCACAGATACGCAGTATTTT.

The V call is TRBV13, the J call TRBJ2-1, with D possibly being TRBD1 (6 bases). The CDR3 sequence is 13 residues long. The V and J ends lost 0 bases and 6 bases respectively, with 6 bases between them. Germline V gives CDR1 PRHDT, CDR2 FYEKMQ (reference sequence). The CDR3 DNA reads as TGTGCCAGCAGCTTAGGGGGGGCCAATGAGCAGTTCTTC. Its protein is CASSLGGANEQFF.

V usage is TRBV5-6 and J usage is TRBJ1-1; maybe TRBD1 (6 bases). CDR3 length: 16 residues. Per the germline V gene, CDR1 is SGHDT and CDR2 is YYEEEE. The V end was cut by 0 bases, the J end by 4 bases, with 16 bases between. CDR3 DNA: TGTGCCAGCAGCTTGGGAATACAGGGTTGGGGCACTGAAGCTTTCTTT. As protein: CASSLGIQGWGTEAFF.

This clone was seen once. This chain uses TRBV9 with TRBJ1-3; D remains unclear. CDR1 and CDR2 (germline): SGDLS, YYNGEE. This CDR3 is 15 amino acids long. The V end was cut by 0 bases, the J end by 1 base, with 8 bases between. In DNA form, the CDR3 reads TGTGCCAGCAGCGTAGTTGGAGGGTCTGGAAACACCATATATTTT. Protein: CASSVVGGSGNTIYF.